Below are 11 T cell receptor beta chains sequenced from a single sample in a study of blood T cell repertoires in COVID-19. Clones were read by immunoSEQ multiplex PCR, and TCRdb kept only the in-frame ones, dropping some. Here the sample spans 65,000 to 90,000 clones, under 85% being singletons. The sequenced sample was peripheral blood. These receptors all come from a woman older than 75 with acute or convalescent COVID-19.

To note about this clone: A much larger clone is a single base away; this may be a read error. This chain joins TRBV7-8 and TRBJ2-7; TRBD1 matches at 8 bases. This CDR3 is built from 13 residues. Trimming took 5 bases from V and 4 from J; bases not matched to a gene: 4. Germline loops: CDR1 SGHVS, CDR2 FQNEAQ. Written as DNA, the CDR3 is TGTGCCAGCAGCCGCGACAGGGGATACGAGCAGTACTTC. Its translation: CASSRDRGYEQYF.

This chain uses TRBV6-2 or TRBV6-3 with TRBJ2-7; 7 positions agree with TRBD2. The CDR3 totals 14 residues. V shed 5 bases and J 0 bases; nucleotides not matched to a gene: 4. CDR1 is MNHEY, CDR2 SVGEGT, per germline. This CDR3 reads CASSIAGYSYEQYF. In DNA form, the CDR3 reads TGTGCCAGCAGTATAGCGGGCTACTCCTACGAGCAGTACTTC.

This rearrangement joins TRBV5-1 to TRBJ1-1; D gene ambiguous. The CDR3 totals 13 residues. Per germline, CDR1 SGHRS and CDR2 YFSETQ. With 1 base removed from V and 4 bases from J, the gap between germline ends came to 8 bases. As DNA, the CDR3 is TGCGCCAGCAGCTTGCCCGGAGTCACTGAAGCTTTCTTT. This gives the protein CASSLPGVTEAFF.

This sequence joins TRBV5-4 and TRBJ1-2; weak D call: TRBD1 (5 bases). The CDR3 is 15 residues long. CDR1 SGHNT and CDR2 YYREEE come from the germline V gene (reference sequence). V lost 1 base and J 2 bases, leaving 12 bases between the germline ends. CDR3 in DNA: TGTGCCAGCAGCTTGAAGGCAGGGCAAAACTATGGCTACACCTTC. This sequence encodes CASSLKAGQNYGYTF.

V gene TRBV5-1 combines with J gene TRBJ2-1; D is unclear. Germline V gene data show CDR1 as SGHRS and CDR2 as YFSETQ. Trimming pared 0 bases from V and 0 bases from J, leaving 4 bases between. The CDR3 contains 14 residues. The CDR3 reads CASSLGYSYNEQFF. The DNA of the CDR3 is TGCGCCAGCAGCTTGGGCTACTCCTACAATGAGCAGTTCTTC. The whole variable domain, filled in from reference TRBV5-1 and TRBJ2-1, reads KAGVTQTPRYLIKTRGQQVTLSCSPISGHRSVSWYQQTPGQGLQFLFEYFSETQRNKGNFPGRFSGRQFSNSRSEMNVSTLELGDSALYLCASSLGYSYNEQFFGPGTRLTVL.

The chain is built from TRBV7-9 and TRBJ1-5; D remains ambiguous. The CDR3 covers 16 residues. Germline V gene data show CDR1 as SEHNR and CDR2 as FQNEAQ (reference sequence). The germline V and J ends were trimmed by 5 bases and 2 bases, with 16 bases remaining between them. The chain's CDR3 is CASSAIRGEGNQPQHF. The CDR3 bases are TGTGCCAGCAGCGCCATCCGGGGTGAGGGCAATCAGCCCCAGCATTTT.

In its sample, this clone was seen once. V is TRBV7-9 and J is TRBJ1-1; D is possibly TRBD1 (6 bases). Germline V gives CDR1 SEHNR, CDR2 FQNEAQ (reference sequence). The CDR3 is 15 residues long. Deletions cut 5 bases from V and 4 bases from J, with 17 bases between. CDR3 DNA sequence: TGTGCCAGCAGCCCGAGACAGGTTTCTAGCACTGAAGCTTTCTTT. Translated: CASSPRQVSSTEAFF.

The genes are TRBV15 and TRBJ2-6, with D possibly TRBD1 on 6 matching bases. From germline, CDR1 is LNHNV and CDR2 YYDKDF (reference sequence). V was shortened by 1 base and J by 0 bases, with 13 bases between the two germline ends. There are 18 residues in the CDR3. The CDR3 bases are TGTGCCACCAGCAGAGGGGCAGGGGAGCGCTCTGGGGCCAACGTCCTGACTTTC. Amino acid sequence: CATSRGAGERSGANVLTF.

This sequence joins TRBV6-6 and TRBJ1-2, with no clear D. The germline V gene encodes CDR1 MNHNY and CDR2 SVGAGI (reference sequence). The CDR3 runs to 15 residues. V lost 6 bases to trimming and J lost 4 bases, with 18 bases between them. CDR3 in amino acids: CASSSGIGGGYGYTF. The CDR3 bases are TGTGCCAGCAGCTCCGGGATTGGAGGTGGCTATGGCTACACCTTC.

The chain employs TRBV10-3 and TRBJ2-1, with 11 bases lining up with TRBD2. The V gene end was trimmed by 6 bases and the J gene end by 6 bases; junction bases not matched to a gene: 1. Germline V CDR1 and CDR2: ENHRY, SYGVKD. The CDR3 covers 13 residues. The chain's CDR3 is CAIRGTSGNEQFF. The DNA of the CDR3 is TGTGCCATCAGAGGGACTAGCGGCAATGAGCAGTTCTTC.

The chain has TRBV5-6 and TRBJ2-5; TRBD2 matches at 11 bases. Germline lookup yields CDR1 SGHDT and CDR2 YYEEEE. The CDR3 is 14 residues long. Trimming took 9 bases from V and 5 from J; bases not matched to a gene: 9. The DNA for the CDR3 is TGTGCCATCCCCCTTAGCGGGAGGGAGGAGACCCAGTACTTC. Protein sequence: CAIPLSGREETQYF.